Below are 18 T cell receptor beta chains sequenced from a single sample in a study of blood T cells in healthy people across ages. Together with a sample-barcoded 5' primer, a J-beta primer mix was included in a second PCR lasting roughly 6 to 12 cycles. TCRdb used MiXCR to reprocess the 5' RACE reads, holding one entry per CDR3 protein. The sample consists of around 800,000 distinct CDR3 sequences, 62% of them appearing once. The source material was blood. These receptors were obtained from a man aged 25-45 years in good health.

This clonotype was recorded only once. Compared with germline, one end of the junction differs, possibly owing to a read error. The rearrangement links TRBV4-2 to TRBJ2-3; D not certain. The CDR3 sequence is 16 residues long. The germline gives CDR1 LGHNA, CDR2 YNFKEQ. This CDR3 is CVSSQEPRPFTDTQYF. DNA of the CDR3: TGTGTCAGCAGCCAAGAACCCAGGCCCTTCACAGATACGCAGTATTTT.

This sequence joins TRBV28 and TRBJ1-2; 7 nucleotides line up with TRBD1. Trimming at V came to 6 bases and at J to 4 bases, leaving 8 bases not matched to a gene. CDR1 is MDHEN and CDR2 is SYDVKM in the germline V gene. The CDR3 runs 14 residues. CDR3 sequence reads: CASRTTGVPYGYTF. The DNA for the CDR3 is TGTGCCAGCAGGACCACAGGGGTTCCCTATGGCTACACCTTC.

The V gene is TRBV20-1, the J gene TRBJ2-4, with D possibly being TRBD1 or TRBD2 (5 bases each). The J call may be mistaken, given a closer DNA end match to TRBJ2-5. Germline V gives CDR1 DFQATT, CDR2 SNEGSKA (reference sequence). CDR3 length equals 12 residues. The CDR3 nucleotides read TGCAGTGCTCGAGGGGCGCGAGAGACCCAGTACTTC. The encoded protein is CSARGARETQYF.

V and J are TRBV6-2 or TRBV6-3 and TRBJ2-1, with D perhaps TRBD2 (6 bases). The ends were cut back, 0 bases at V and 9 bases at J, with 12 bases in the middle. Germline V lookup: CDR1 MNHEY, CDR2 SVGEGT. The CDR3 contains 14 residues. The CDR3 bases are TGTGCCAGCAGTTACTCTATCCAGGGAGGTGAGCAGTTCTTC. It codes for CASSYSIQGGEQFF.

The rearrangement links TRBV6-6 to TRBJ2-1; D is possibly TRBD2 (6 bases). Deletions cut 0 bases from V and 9 bases from J, with 18 bases between. CDR1 is MNHNY, CDR2 SVGAGI, per germline (reference sequence). The length of the CDR3 is 16 residues. This chain's CDR3 is CASSYSGPGLGGEQFF. The DNA for the CDR3 is TGTGCCAGCAGTTACTCGGGACCCGGGTTGGGGGGTGAGCAGTTCTTC.

This chain joins TRBV9 and TRBJ2-3; unclear D gene. CDR3 length: 14 residues. Looked up from germline, CDR1 is SGDLS and CDR2 is YYNGEE. V was shortened by 3 bases and J by 0 bases, with 8 bases between the two germline ends. The DNA of the CDR3 is TGTGCCAGCAGCGGGTGGGGTAGCACAGATACGCAGTATTTT. Translation gives CASSGWGSTDTQYF.

The chain joins TRBV30 to TRBJ2-4; the D gene is possibly TRBD1 (5 bases). TRBJ2-7 explains the end of the DNA better; the J call may be wrong. CDR1 GTSNPN and CDR2 SVGIG come from the germline V gene (reference sequence). The CDR3 loop spans 13 amino acids. The CDR3 DNA sequence: TGTGCCTGGAGTGAAACAGGCTTGTACGAGCAGTACTTC. It yields the protein CAWSETGLYEQYF.

This clonotype has more than one count but fewer than ten. The chain uses TRBV18 and TRBJ2-3; weak D call: TRBD1 (5 bases). The CDR3 is 14 amino acids. Germline assignment: CDR1 KGHSH and CDR2 LQKENI. Trimming cost V 3 bases and J 6 bases, with 13 bases left between them. In DNA form, the CDR3 reads TGTGCCAGCTCACCGGGCAGGGCGACGGATACGCAGTATTTT. Translation gives CASSPGRATDTQYF.

The CDR3 nucleotides are TGTGCCAGCAGCTTAGGGATGAAAAAAGTCTACGAGCAGTACTTC. Translation gives CASSLGMKKVYEQYF. The chain is built from TRBV13 and TRBJ2-7, with D uncertain. Trimming shortened V by 0 bases and J by 3 bases, and 12 bases separated the two germline ends. The CDR3 has 15 amino acids. Germline V CDR1 and CDR2: PRHDT, FYEKMQ (reference sequence).

This rearrangement joins TRBV12-3 or TRBV12-4 to TRBJ2-1; possible D gene TRBD2, 6 bases. TRBJ2-7 matches the DNA end more closely, so the J call is doubtful. The CDR3 contains 14 residues. CDR3 sequence: CASSFTAGYNEQYF. The DNA of the CDR3 is TGTGCCAGCAGTTTTACCGCGGGGTACAATGAGCAGTACTTC.

This chain links TRBV4-1 with TRBJ2-1; D perhaps matches TRBD1 (6 bases). V gave up 3 bases and J gave up 5 bases, with 17 bases separating them. Germline V gene lookup returns CDR1 MGHRA and CDR2 YSYEKL. The CDR3 covers 16 residues. The CDR3 DNA is TGCGCCAGCAGCCAGACACAGGGATCCCGACACAATGAGCAGTTCTTC. Translated: CASSQTQGSRHNEQFF.

V usage is TRBV9 and J usage is TRBJ2-5; 10 bases are a match to TRBD2. CDR1 and CDR2 from the germline V gene are SGDLS and YYNGEE. J was trimmed by 0 bases and V by 0 bases; bases with no gene match: 2. The CDR3 consists of 16 residues. CDR3 in DNA: TGTGCCAGCAGCGTAGTGCTAGCGGGGGACCAAGAGACCCAGTACTTC. Amino acids: CASSVVLAGDQETQYF.

This clonotype showed up just a few times. The rearrangement uses TRBV20-1 and TRBJ2-7; 9 nucleotides agree with TRBD2. V shed 6 bases, J shed 2 bases, and the junction held 14 bases outside the gene matches. Per the germline V gene, CDR1 is DFQATT and CDR2 is SNEGSKA (reference sequence). CDR3 length: 16 residues. CDR3 in amino acids: CSAPMGSSGEPYEQYF. The CDR3 bases are TGCAGTGCCCCAATGGGGTCTAGCGGGGAACCCTACGAGCAGTACTTC.

The gene calls are TRBV3-1 and TRBJ2-5, with a tentative D call TRBD2 (5 bases). V gave up 0 bases and J gave up 4 bases, with 12 bases separating them. Germline loops: CDR1 LGHDT, CDR2 YNNKEL (reference sequence). CDR3 size: 15 residues. CDR3 in amino acids: CASSQDPASLETQYF. The CDR3 region has the DNA TGTGCCAGCAGCCAAGATCCCGCTAGCTTAGAGACCCAGTACTTC.

The chain uses TRBV3-1 and TRBJ2-4; 8 bases line up with TRBD1. Germline V gene lookup returns CDR1 LGHDT and CDR2 YNNKEL (reference sequence). With V trimmed by 3 bases and J by 8 bases, 6 bases remained unmatched. The CDR3 is made up of 14 amino acids. Here the CDR3 reads CASSHDGQGDIQYF. The CDR3 region has the DNA TGTGCCAGCAGCCATGATGGACAGGGAGACATTCAGTACTTC.

This sequence joins TRBV5-1 and TRBJ2-6; D possibly corresponds to TRBD2 (5 bases). CDR3 length: 17 residues. Deletions cut 5 bases from V and 2 bases from J, with 17 bases between. Per the germline V gene, CDR1 is SGHRS and CDR2 is YFSETQ. In nucleotides, the CDR3 is TGCGCCAGCAGGGTAGCGACCGACATCCCTGGGGCCAACGTCCTGACTTTC. Its protein is CASRVATDIPGANVLTF. The whole variable domain, remainder taken from reference TRBV5-1 and TRBJ2-6, is KAGVTQTPRYLIKTRGQQVTLSCSPISGHRSVSWYQQTPGQGLQFLFEYFSETQRNKGNFPGRFSGRQFSNSRSEMNVSTLELGDSALYLCASRVATDIPGANVLTFGAGSRLTVL.

The rearrangement uses TRBV7-2 and TRBJ2-5; tentatively, D is TRBD1 (6 bases). The last part of the DNA fits TRBJ2-7 better; the J call may be wrong. Per the germline V gene, CDR1 is SGHTA and CDR2 is FQGNSA. This CDR3 is 15 amino acids long. This CDR3 reads CASSSRGGGHDEQYF. DNA of the CDR3: TGTGCCAGCAGCTCACGGGGTGGGGGCCACGACGAGCAGTACTTC.

The gene calls are TRBV20-1 and TRBJ1-5; TRBD1 is a possible D gene (5 bases). V was clipped by 6 bases and J by 4 bases, with 16 bases between them. The germline gives CDR1 DFQATT, CDR2 SNEGSKA (reference sequence). The CDR3 sequence is 14 residues long. This CDR3 reads CSAPWGESNQPQHF. The CDR3, as DNA: TGCAGTGCCCCGTGGGGGGAATCAAATCAGCCCCAGCATTTT.